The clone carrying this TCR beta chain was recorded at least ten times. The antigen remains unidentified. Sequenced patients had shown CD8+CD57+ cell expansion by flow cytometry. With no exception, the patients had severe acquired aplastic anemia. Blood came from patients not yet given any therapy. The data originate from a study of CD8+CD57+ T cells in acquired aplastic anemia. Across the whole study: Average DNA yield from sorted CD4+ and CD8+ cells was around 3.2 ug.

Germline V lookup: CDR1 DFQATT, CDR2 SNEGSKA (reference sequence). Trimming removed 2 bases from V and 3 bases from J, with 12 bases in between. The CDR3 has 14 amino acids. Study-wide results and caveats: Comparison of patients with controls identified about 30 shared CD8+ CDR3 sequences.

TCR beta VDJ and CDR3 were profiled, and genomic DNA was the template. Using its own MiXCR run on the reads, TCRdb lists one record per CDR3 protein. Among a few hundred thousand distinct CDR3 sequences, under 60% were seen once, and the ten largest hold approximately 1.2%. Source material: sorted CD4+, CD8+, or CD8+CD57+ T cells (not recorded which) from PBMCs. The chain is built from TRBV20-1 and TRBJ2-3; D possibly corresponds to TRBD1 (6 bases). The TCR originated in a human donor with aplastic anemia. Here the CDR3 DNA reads TGCAGTGCTAGAAAAACAGGGATAACAGATACGCAGTATTTT. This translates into CSARKTGITDTQYF.